The 18 T cell receptor beta chains listed next were all sequenced from one sample in a study of CD8 T cells in ankylosing spondylitis (dated by TCRdb to about 2017). The study at large found these results: A TCR beta motif of several highly homologous amino acid variants appeared characteristic of blood from ankylosing spondylitis patients.

Libraries were constructed by 5' RACE. Sequencing took place on an Illumina HiSeq 2500. TCRdb reran the public reads through fastp at Q25 and MiXCR, keeping productive beta chains. Identical CDR3 protein sequences are pooled into one entry, listed with their most common genes and DNA. The sample table lists a few hundred thousand distinct CDR3 sequences, 15% to 20% of them with a count of one. Jointly, the top ten make up about 39% of the sample. These receptors have no known antigen. The material sequenced was blood, either unsorted or a sorted T cell fraction (not recorded which). The receptors were sampled from a male donor with ankylosing spondylitis.

This rearrangement joins TRBV25-1 to TRBJ1-1; D unclear. The CDR3 runs to 12 residues. Trimming left V 6 bases short and J 6 bases short, with 11 bases between. Per germline, CDR1 MGHDK and CDR2 SYGVNS. The CDR3 DNA is TGTGCCAGCAGCTCGGACCACCCTGAAGCTTTCTTT. It translates to CASSSDHPEAFF.

The table lists this clonotype with a few counts. The V gene is TRBV10-3, the J gene TRBJ2-1, with D hard to call. Trimming pared 2 bases from V and 8 bases from J, leaving 10 bases between. From germline, CDR1 is ENHRY and CDR2 SYGVKD. The CDR3 has 13 amino acids. The CDR3 sequence: CAISEDGYDEQFF. The DNA of the CDR3 is TGTGCCATCAGTGAGGATGGGTATGATGAGCAGTTCTTC.

The chain uses TRBV27 and TRBJ1-1; D perhaps matches TRBD1 (5 bases). V lost 4 bases, J lost 5 bases, and 20 bases lay in between. The CDR3 consists of 16 residues. Germline CDR1 reads MNHEY; CDR2 reads SMNVEV (reference sequence). CDR3 amino acids: CASSSPRDSLWTEAFF. CDR3 coding DNA: TGTGCCAGCAGTTCTCCCCGGGACTCCTTATGGACTGAAGCTTTCTTT.

The table lists this clonotype with a few counts. This rearrangement joins TRBV27 to TRBJ2-7; tentative D call: TRBD1 (5 bases). The CDR3 consists of 13 residues. CDR1 MNHEY and CDR2 SMNVEV come from the germline V gene (reference sequence). Trimming removed 2 bases at V and 3 bases at J, with 8 bases between. DNA for the CDR3: TGTGCCAGCAGTTTAAGACAGTTCTACGAGCAGTACTTC. This translates into CASSLRQFYEQYF.

This clonotype was detected only a few times. The chain links TRBV2 to TRBJ1-1, with TRBD1 matching over 9 bases. The trim removed 6 bases at V and 4 bases at J, leaving 9 bases unmatched. Germline lookup yields CDR1 SNHLY and CDR2 FYNNEI. This CDR3 contains 15 residues. The CDR3 spells CASSEGQGLGTEAFF. DNA of the CDR3: TGTGCCAGCAGCGAGGGACAGGGATTAGGCACTGAAGCTTTCTTT.

This clonotype was seen only a few times. V usage is TRBV27 and J usage is TRBJ2-4; TRBD2 matches 8 bases. Trimming cost V 6 bases and J 0 bases; bases outside gene matches: 10. Germline V gene lookup returns CDR1 MNHEY and CDR2 SMNVEV (reference sequence). The CDR3 is 17 amino acids. CDR3 protein: CASSVRGGDLAKNIQYF. In DNA, the CDR3 is TGTGCCAGCAGCGTTCGGGGGGGAGACCTAGCCAAAAACATTCAGTACTTC.

The V call is TRBV21-1, the J call TRBJ2-7; no check of the table's D call, TRBD1, against the DNA was made. TRBV21-1 is recorded as a pseudogene. The CDR3 has 15 residues. The CDR3 is CASSGWTVRSYEQYF. CDR3 bases: TGTGCCAGCAGCGGCTGGACAGTCCGCTCCTACGAGCAGTACTTC.

This clonotype has more than one count but fewer than ten. The chain combines TRBV28 with TRBJ2-2; TRBD1 aligns across 7 bases. This CDR3 region has 14 residues. In germline, CDR1 is MDHEN, CDR2 SYDVKM. V was clipped by 4 bases and J by 3 bases; unmatched bases: 2. In DNA, the CDR3 is TGTGCCAGCAGTTCGACAGGGTACACCGGGGAGCTGTTTTTT. Its protein is CASSSTGYTGELFF.

This clonotype was counted a few times. The chain recombines TRBV10-3 with TRBJ2-7, with no clear D. The germline V gene encodes CDR1 ENHRY and CDR2 SYGVKD. V lost 11 bases, J lost 2 bases, and 7 bases lay in between. CDR3 size: 10 residues. CDR3 sequence: CAAGAYEQYF. The CDR3 DNA is TGTGCCGCCGGTGCCTACGAGCAGTACTTC.

The chain has TRBV4-3 and TRBJ2-2; no clear D gene. The CDR3 sequence is 20 residues long. In germline, CDR1 is LGHNA, CDR2 YSLEER. With 0 bases removed from V and 0 bases from J, the gap between germline ends came to 20 bases. The CDR3 DNA is TGCGCCAGCAGCCAAGATCACCCTCTTCTAAAGATCTCGAACACCGGGGAGCTGTTTTTT. This encodes CASSQDHPLLKISNTGELFF.

The genes are TRBV7-8 and TRBJ2-1, with D hard to call. Germline V gene data show CDR1 as SGHVS and CDR2 as FQNEAQ. The CDR3 loop spans 10 amino acids. Trimming took 5 bases from V and 11 from J, leaving 7 bases between them. CDR3 DNA: TGTGCCAGCAGCGGTCGGCAGCAGTTCTTC. Translated, it gives CASSGRQQFF.

This clonotype was recorded a few times. The rearrangement uses TRBV20-1 and TRBJ2-3; 8 nucleotides align to TRBD2. The length of the CDR3 is 17 residues. CDR1 DFQATT and CDR2 SNEGSKA come from the germline V gene (reference sequence). The V segment lost 0 bases and the J segment 2 bases; nucleotides outside the gene matches: 10. CDR3 nucleotides: TGCAGTGCTAGAGATCCGCCCGGGGGGGGCCCCACAGATACGCAGTATTTT. It encodes CSARDPPGGGPTDTQYF.

This CDR3 reads CASSYLGNEQYF. In DNA form, the CDR3 reads TGTGCCAGCAGTTACTTGGGGAACGAGCAGTACTTC. The chain employs TRBV6-2 or TRBV6-3 and TRBJ2-7; D uncertain. V was pared by 1 base and J by 5 bases, with 6 bases between. This CDR3 comprises 12 residues. Germline V gene sequence: CDR1 MNHEY, CDR2 SVGEGT.

This clonotype was counted between two and nine times. The J gene is TRBJ1-5, the V gene TRBV20-1, with a weak D call TRBD1 (5 bases). Trimming shortened V by 6 bases and J by 3 bases, and 12 bases separated the two germline ends. Germline CDR1 and CDR2: DFQATT and SNEGSKA (reference sequence). The CDR3 totals 13 residues. The CDR3, as DNA: TGCAGTGCCCCGGGACGTTTCAATCAGCCCCAGCATTTT. Its translation is CSAPGRFNQPQHF.

A single count supports this clonotype. The chain links TRBV20-1 to TRBJ1-6, with D perhaps TRBD1 (6 bases). Germline V gives CDR1 DFQATT, CDR2 SNEGSKA (reference sequence). Between the trimmed V and J ends, which lost 0 bases and 8 bases, there was a span of 8 bases. The CDR3 is made up of 13 amino acids. CDR3 nucleotides: TGCAGTGCTAGAGAAGGGGGTGATTCACCCCTCCACTTT. Translated, it gives CSAREGGDSPLHF.

J is TRBJ2-7 and V is TRBV6-2 or TRBV6-3; 8 bases align to TRBD2. From germline, CDR1 is MNHEY and CDR2 SVGEGT. The CDR3 has 14 amino acids. V trimming: 6 bases; J trimming: 5 bases; junction bases outside the gene matches: 9. The CDR3 spells CASSPGREVDEQYF. For the CDR3, the DNA is TGTGCCAGCAGCCCCGGGCGGGAGGTGGACGAGCAGTACTTC.

The chain combines TRBV7-9 with TRBJ2-1; D is possibly TRBD2 (5 bases). Germline CDR1 and CDR2: SEHNR and FQNEAQ (reference sequence). V dropped 1 base and J dropped 0 bases, with 13 bases sitting between them. The CDR3 is 17 amino acids. The chain's CDR3 is CASSLDLAGNSYNEQFF. CDR3 nucleotide sequence: TGTGCCAGCAGCTTAGACCTAGCTGGGAACTCCTACAATGAGCAGTTCTTC.

This clonotype was found a few times. V is TRBV4-1 and J is TRBJ1-4; 8 bases align to TRBD1. The CDR3 length is 14 residues. Trimming at V came to 5 bases and at J to 3 bases, leaving 2 bases not matched to a gene. In germline, CDR1 is MGHRA, CDR2 YSYEKL. The CDR3 sequence is CASSSTGANEKLFF. CDR3 nucleotides: TGCGCCAGCAGCTCGACAGGGGCTAATGAAAAACTGTTTTTT.